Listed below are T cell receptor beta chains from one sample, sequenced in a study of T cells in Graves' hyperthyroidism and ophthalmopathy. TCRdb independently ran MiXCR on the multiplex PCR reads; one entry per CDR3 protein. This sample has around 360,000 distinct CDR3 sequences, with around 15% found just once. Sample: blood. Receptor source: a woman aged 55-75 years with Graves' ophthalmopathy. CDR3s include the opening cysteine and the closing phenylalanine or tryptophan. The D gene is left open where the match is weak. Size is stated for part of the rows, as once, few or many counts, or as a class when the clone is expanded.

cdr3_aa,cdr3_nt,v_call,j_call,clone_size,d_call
CASSLVAGRKNYGYTF,TGTGCCAGCAGCTTAGTAGCCGGACGGAAAAACTATGGCTACACCTTC,TRBV7-2,TRBJ1-2,few,-
CASSFPRTSANTGELFF,TGTGCCAGCAGCTTTCCGAGGACTAGCGCCAACACCGGGGAGCTGTTTTTT,TRBV5-4,TRBJ2-2,-,TRBD2
CASSYTFTGTTQETQYF,TGTGCCAGCAGTTACACCTTTACCGGGACAACCCAAGAGACCCAGTACTTC,TRBV6-5,TRBJ2-5,few,-
CASSLNRVGQYF,TGTGCCAGCAGTTTAAACAGGGTTGGCCAGTACTTC,TRBV12-3/TRBV12-4,TRBJ2-5,-,-
CAILTHTNGYTF,TGTGCCATCTTGACCCACACCAATGGCTACACCTTC,TRBV10-3,TRBJ1-2,few,-
CSAREGANTGELFF,TGCAGTGCTAGAGAGGGCGCGAACACCGGGGAGCTGTTTTTT,TRBV20-1,TRBJ2-2,-,-
CASSLDLVQGREAFF,TGCGCCAGCAGCTTGGATCTTGTGCAGGGACGGGAAGCTTTCTTT,TRBV5-1,TRBJ1-1,many,-
CATSITAGGPYEQFF,TGTGCCACCAGCATTACAGCGGGAGGGCCCTATGAGCAGTTCTTC,TRBV15,TRBJ2-1,many,TRBD2
CASRGTGSNTGELFF,TGTGCCAGCAGGGGGACAGGGTCGAACACCGGGGAGCTGTTTTTT,TRBV12-3/TRBV12-4,TRBJ2-2,few,TRBD1
CASSLTFNEAFF,TGTGCCAGCAGCCTAACCTTTAATGAAGCTTTCTTT,TRBV7-9,TRBJ1-1,-,-
CASSQQTGSGWGYEQYF,TGTGCCAGCAGCCAACAGACAGGGTCCGGATGGGGCTACGAGCAGTACTTC,TRBV14,TRBJ2-7,many,TRBD1
CASSQVGLGEQYF,TGCGCCAGCAGCCAAGTGGGTCTGGGCGAGCAGTACTTC,TRBV4-1,TRBJ2-7,-,-
CASSQLALDTQYF,TGTGCCAGCTCACAACTAGCGCTGGATACGCAGTATTTT,TRBV18,TRBJ2-3,many,TRBD2
CASSQRDRGNTIYF,TGTGCCAGCAGCCAGAGGGATCGAGGAAACACCATATATTTT,TRBV3-1,TRBJ1-3,many,-
CASRNTGNQPQHF,TGTGCCAGCAGGAACACGGGGAATCAGCCCCAGCATTTT,TRBV2,TRBJ1-5,-,-
CASSFGGTSGRAGELFF,TGTGCCAGCAGTTTCGGGGGGACTAGCGGGAGGGCGGGGGAGCTGTTTTTT,TRBV12-3/TRBV12-4,TRBJ2-2,-,TRBD2
CASSLQVRTEAFF,TGTGCCAGCAGCCTTCAGGTTCGCACTGAAGCTTTCTTT,TRBV28,TRBJ1-1,many,-
CASSPHRGAYEQYF,TGTGCCAGCAGCCCCCACAGGGGAGCCTACGAGCAGTACTTC,TRBV12-3/TRBV12-4,TRBJ2-7,many,TRBD1
CASSIGGVQETQYF,TGTGCCAGTAGTATAGGAGGGGTCCAAGAGACCCAGTACTTC,TRBV19,TRBJ2-5,-,-
CASSPKSPGQGSVPQHF,TGTGCCAGCAGCCCGAAATCCCCGGGACAGGGATCTGTGCCCCAGCATTTT,TRBV4-2,TRBJ1-5,few,TRBD1
CASSSHTGTIVTQYF,TGTGCCAGCAGTTCTCACACCGGGACTATCGTGACCCAGTACTTC,TRBV12-3/TRBV12-4,TRBJ2-5,many,TRBD2
CAAQREGSTDTQYF,TGTGCCGCCCAGCGGGAGGGAAGCACAGATACGCAGTATTTT,TRBV2,TRBJ2-3,many,TRBD2
CASSVLSTDTQYF,TGCGCCAGCAGCGTCCTGAGCACAGATACGCAGTATTTT,TRBV5-1,TRBJ2-3,many,-
CASRGGLAGGPTDTQYF,TGTGCCAGCAGGGGGGGACTAGCGGGAGGGCCAACAGATACGCAGTATTTT,TRBV28,TRBJ2-3,-,TRBD2
CASSEEGWGALTDTQYF,TGTGCCAGCAGTGAAGAGGGGTGGGGGGCCTTAACAGATACGCAGTATTTT,TRBV6-1,TRBJ2-3,-,-
CSARLATGQFF,TGCAGTGCTAGGCTAGCGACTGGGCAGTTCTTC,TRBV20-1,TRBJ2-1,-,-
CASSYGGTSGRAFTDTQYF,TGCGCCAGCAGCTATGGGGGGACTAGCGGGAGGGCCTTTACGGATACGCAGTATTTT,TRBV5-1,TRBJ2-3,-,TRBD2
CASSPDIWGEAGANVLTF,TGTGCCAGCAGTCCCGATATTTGGGGGGAGGCTGGGGCCAACGTCCTGACTTTC,TRBV28,TRBJ2-6,-,-
CASSKNRDIGENIQYF,TGTGCCAGTAGTAAGAACCGGGACATTGGGGAAAACATTCAGTACTTC,TRBV19,TRBJ2-4,few,-
CASRPGQAGTDTQYF,TGCGCCAGCAGGCCGGGACAGGCTGGCACAGATACGCAGTATTTT,TRBV5-1,TRBJ2-3,many,TRBD1
CASSQKVTTEAFF,TGTGCCAGTAGTCAGAAGGTTACCACTGAAGCTTTCTTT,TRBV19,TRBJ1-1,-,-
CASTQVTGGGGRASNEQFF,TGTGCCAGCACCCAGGTCACAGGGGGCGGCGGGAGGGCCTCCAATGAGCAGTTCTTC,TRBV28,TRBJ2-1,many,-
CASSFGTAVYEQYF,TGTGCCAGCAGCTTCGGGACAGCCGTCTACGAGCAGTACTTC,TRBV11-1,TRBJ2-7,many,TRBD1
CASSILAGGGTDTQYF,TGTGCCAGCAGCATATTAGCGGGAGGGGGCACAGATACGCAGTATTTT,TRBV7-2,TRBJ2-3,many,TRBD2
CSARDGGRATNEQFF,TGCAGTGCTAGAGATGGCGGGAGGGCCACCAATGAGCAGTTCTTC,TRBV20-1,TRBJ2-1,many,TRBD2
CASRAPGMTDNSPLHF,TGTGCCAGCAGAGCCCCGGGGATGACTGATAATTCACCCCTCCACTTT,TRBV12-3/TRBV12-4,TRBJ1-6,few,-
CASRLRDPYTEAFF,TGTGCCAGCAGACTCCGGGACCCTTACACTGAAGCTTTCTTT,TRBV4-2,TRBJ1-1,few,-
CASSPGTSRDTQYF,TGTGCCAGCAGCCCCGGGACTTCGCGGGATACGCAGTATTTT,TRBV3-1,TRBJ2-3,many,-
CASSLGQQNNEQFF,TGCGCCAGCAGCTTGGGACAGCAAAACAATGAGCAGTTCTTC,TRBV5-1,TRBJ2-1,few,-
CASSFQAGGFNEQYF,TGTGCCAGCAGCTTCCAGGCGGGGGGATTCAACGAGCAGTACTTC,TRBV11-3,TRBJ2-7,many,TRBD2
CASSGTRSQTGELFF,TGTGCCAGCAGCGGGACTAGGAGTCAAACCGGGGAGCTGTTTTTT,TRBV5-6,TRBJ2-2,-,TRBD2
CASSLRGRYYNEQFF,TGTGCCAGCAGCTTACGCGGGAGGTACTACAATGAGCAGTTCTTC,TRBV7-9,TRBJ2-1,many,TRBD2
CSASQGGSSYEQYF,TGCAGTGCTAGCCAGGGAGGGAGCTCCTACGAGCAGTACTTC,TRBV20-1,TRBJ2-7,-,TRBD2
CASRPWTGGAETQYF,TGTGCCAGCAGGCCCTGGACAGGAGGAGCGGAGACCCAGTACTTC,TRBV7-9,TRBJ2-5,-,TRBD1
CSARLPGASTDTQYF,TGCAGTGCACGGTTACCGGGAGCTTCCACAGATACGCAGTATTTT,TRBV20-1,TRBJ2-3,-,-
CASSLRPLTATDTQYF,TGTGCCAGCAGTTTAAGACCCCTCACAGCCACAGATACGCAGTATTTT,TRBV28,TRBJ2-3,many,-
CATSRGLTLEVHSPLHF,TGTGCCACCAGCAGAGGTTTAACGTTAGAAGTTCATTCACCCCTCCACTTT,TRBV15,TRBJ1-6,few,-
CASSPRTGAVTEAFF,TGTGCCAGCAGTCCTAGGACGGGGGCGGTCACTGAAGCTTTCTTT,TRBV9,TRBJ1-1,many,-
CASSWVRTGGPFSSYEQYF,TGTGCCAGCAGCTGGGTCAGGACAGGGGGCCCTTTCAGCTCCTACGAGCAGTACTTC,TRBV7-9,TRBJ2-7,many,TRBD1
CSARARDRGYEQYF,TGCAGTGCTAGAGCGAGGGACAGGGGGTACGAGCAGTACTTC,TRBV20-1,TRBJ2-7,many,TRBD1
CASSSRDRGHEQYF,TGTGCCAGCAGCTCCCGGGACAGGGGTCACGAGCAGTACTTC,TRBV7-2,TRBJ2-7,many,TRBD1
CASSYPGLRGEQYF,TGTGCCAGCAGTTACCCGGGACTACGCGGCGAGCAGTACTTC,TRBV6-2/TRBV6-3,TRBJ2-7,-,TRBD2
CASSFLQGDGNTIYF,TGTGCCAGCAGTTTCTTACAGGGGGACGGAAACACCATATATTTT,TRBV12-3/TRBV12-4,TRBJ1-3,many,TRBD1
CASSLASEQFF,TGTGCCAGCAGCTTGGCGAGTGAGCAGTTCTTC,TRBV5-8,TRBJ2-1,many,-
CASSLGALAGGPRDTQYF,TGTGCCAGCAGTTTAGGCGCACTAGCGGGAGGGCCGAGGGATACGCAGTATTTT,TRBV28,TRBJ2-3,-,TRBD2